The sample holds many counts of the clone carrying this TCR beta chain. Stated time point: sample taken at primary tumor resection. Untreated early-stage non-small cell lung cancer patients, about 70 in total, were the donors. Extraction of whole RNA from tumor, nontumor lung or frozen PBMC preceded unsorted sequencing. Every TCR cDNA molecule bore its own unique molecular identifier. TCRdb reprocessed the 5' RACE reads with MiXCR, giving one entry per CDR3 protein. Of 10,000 to 11,000 distinct CDR3 sequences listed, 5.5% to 6.5% are singletons. This sample is part of a study of spatial heterogeneity in lung cancer. Study context: Detection consistently yielded more beta chains than alpha chains.

With V trimmed by 5 bases and J by 8 bases, 6 bases remained unmatched. From germline, CDR1 is MNHEY and CDR2 SVGAGI. The CDR3 runs to 13 residues. The source of this sequence is a male donor with early-stage non-small cell lung cancer. The chain is built from TRBV6-5 and TRBJ1-2; the match to TRBD1 covers 9 bases. The sample here was normal lung tissue next to the tumor, taken at surgery. The CDR3 nucleotides read TGTGCCAGCAGTAAGGGACAGGGTCTCGGCTACACCTTC. Its translation is CASSKGQGLGYTF.